Listed below are T cell receptor beta chains from one sample, sequenced in a study of spatial heterogeneity in lung cancer. TCRdb re-called the 5' RACE reads through MiXCR, storing one row per CDR3 protein. The data contain about 85,000 distinct CDR3 sequences, 15% to 25% of them singletons. The sequences come from PBMCs, collected at surgery. The receptor set was obtained from a male donor with early-stage non-small cell lung cancer. Each CDR3 is given with its conserved first and last residue. Some rows have no size entry. The others give once, few or many, or a class for an expanded clone.

>TRBV2|-|TRBJ2-7
CASGGTVYEQYF
>TRBV20-1|few|TRBJ1-6
CSATQDYNSPLHF
>TRBV28|-|TRBJ2-7
CASSSAGTGNYEQYF
>TRBV6-5|few|TRBJ2-7
CASSYAGQTVPPYEQYF
>TRBV4-1|few|TRBJ1-4
CASSQESLGRGEKLFF
>TRBV29-1|-|TRBJ1-4
CSVERGTGKLFF
>TRBV27|few|TRBJ2-7
CASSDRDRAYEQYF
>TRBV5-6|-|TRBJ1-4
CASSSPGTRRGEKLFF
>TRBV12-3/TRBV12-4|-|TRBJ2-2
CASSFPRGTRNTGELFF
>TRBV10-3|-|TRBJ2-1
CAISADRTTYNEQFF
>TRBV20-1|-|TRBJ2-1
CSARDQTGKGEQFF
>TRBV7-2|-|TRBJ2-7
CASSSLAGVYEQYF
>TRBV6-1|-|TRBJ2-5
CASSLGGLAVQETQYF
>TRBV19|few|TRBJ1-1
CASRPTGDTEAFF
>TRBV4-1|-|TRBJ2-5
CASSQDGLPLEGTQYF
>TRBV20-1|-|TRBJ2-7
CSARGEGYYEQYF
>TRBV29-1|-|TRBJ1-2
CSVGDRVNYGYTF
>TRBV18|-|TRBJ2-7
CASSQRDSYEQYF
>TRBV30|many|TRBJ1-1
CAWNRDRANTEAFF
>TRBV6-6|few|TRBJ2-5
CASSEWGEETQYF
>TRBV29-1|many|TRBJ1-1
CSVDRGLAEAFF
>TRBV2|-|TRBJ1-1
CASRVTGPTEAFF
>TRBV5-6|-|TRBJ2-1
CASSPRTGHNEQFF
>TRBV20-1|few|TRBJ1-1
CSAREAGPNTEAFF
>TRBV12-3/TRBV12-4|few|TRBJ2-7
CASTYRGTSYEQYF
>TRBV20-1|-|TRBJ2-7
CSARDYSAPYEQYF
>TRBV5-4|few|TRBJ1-5
CASSYEPQSNQPQHF
>TRBV30|few|TRBJ2-1
CAWSELAGDNEQFF
>TRBV7-2|-|TRBJ1-2
CASSAGGINYGYTF
>TRBV4-1|few|TRBJ2-1
CASSQDHGSGRARNEQFF
>TRBV2|-|TRBJ2-4
CASTPGRTAKNIQYF
>TRBV12-3/TRBV12-4|few|TRBJ1-2
CASSLNVPRVSF
>TRBV6-2/TRBV6-3|few|TRBJ2-5
CAIGTRQETQYF
>TRBV28|-|TRBJ2-3
CASSLFSGRATDTQYF
>TRBV6-1|few|TRBJ2-5
CASSESPRVQGETQYF
>TRBV5-1|-|TRBJ2-7
CASRSTGFEQYF
>TRBV20-1|-|TRBJ1-6
CSARDGSAGNSPLHF
>TRBV7-9|few|TRBJ1-1
CASSNPGVNEAFF
>TRBV3-1|-|TRBJ2-1
CASSPETSYNEQFF
>TRBV28|few|TRBJ2-6
CASSLLLSSGANVLTF
>TRBV11-3|-|TRBJ2-3
CASSFPLDTQYF
>TRBV28|few|TRBJ1-5
CASSSGHSNQPQHF
>TRBV7-2|-|TRBJ2-1
CASSLVRRLAYNEQFF
>TRBV11-2|-|TRBJ1-3
CASSTRTVSSGNTIYF